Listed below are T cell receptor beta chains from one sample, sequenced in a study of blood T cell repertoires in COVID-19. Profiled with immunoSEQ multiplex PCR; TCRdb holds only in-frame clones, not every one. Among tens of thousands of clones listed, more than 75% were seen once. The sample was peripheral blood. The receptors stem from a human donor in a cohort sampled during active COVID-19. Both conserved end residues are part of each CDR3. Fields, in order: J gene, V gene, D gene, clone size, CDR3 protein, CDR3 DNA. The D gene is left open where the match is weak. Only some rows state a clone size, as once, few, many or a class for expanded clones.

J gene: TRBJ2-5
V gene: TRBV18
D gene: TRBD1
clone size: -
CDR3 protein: CASSPPTGKETQYF
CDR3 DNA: TGTGCCAGCTCACCGCCGACAGGGAAAGAGACCCAGTACTTC

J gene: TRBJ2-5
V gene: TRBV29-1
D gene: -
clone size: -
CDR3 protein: CSVSGSTKETQYF
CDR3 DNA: TGCAGCGTTTCAGGTTCTACCAAAGAGACCCAGTACTTC

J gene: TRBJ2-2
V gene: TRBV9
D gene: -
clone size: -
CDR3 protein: CASSLRGNTGELFF
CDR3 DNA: TGTGCCAGCAGCCTCCGGGGGAACACCGGGGAGCTGTTTTTT

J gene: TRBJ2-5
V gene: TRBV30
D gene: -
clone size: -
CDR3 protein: CAWGGPVETQYF
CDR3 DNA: TGTGCCTGGGGGGGGCCGGTTGAGACCCAGTACTTC

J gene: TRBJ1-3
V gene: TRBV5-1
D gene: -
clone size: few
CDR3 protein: CASSLGQPSGNTIYF
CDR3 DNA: TGCGCCAGCAGCTTGGGACAACCCTCTGGAAACACCATATATTTT

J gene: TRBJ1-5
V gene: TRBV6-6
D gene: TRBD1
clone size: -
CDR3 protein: CASSSVGGGYQPQHF
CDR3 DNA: TGTGCCAGCAGTTCGGTAGGGGGCGGGTATCAGCCCCAGCATTTT

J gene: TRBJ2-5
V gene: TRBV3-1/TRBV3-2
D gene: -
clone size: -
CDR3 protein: CASRRRGGETQYF
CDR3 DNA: TGTGCCAGCAGACGTCGAGGTGGCGAGACCCAGTACTTC

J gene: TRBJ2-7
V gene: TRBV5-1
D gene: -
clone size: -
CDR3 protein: CASRWGQGPYEQYF
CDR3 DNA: TGCGCCAGCAGATGGGGGCAAGGTCCCTACGAGCAGTACTTC

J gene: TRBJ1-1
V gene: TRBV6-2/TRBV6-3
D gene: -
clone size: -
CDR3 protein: CASSYVRGTKKLNTEAFF
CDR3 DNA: TGTGCCAGCAGTTACGTCCGAGGGACAAAGAAATTGAACACTGAAGCTTTCTTT

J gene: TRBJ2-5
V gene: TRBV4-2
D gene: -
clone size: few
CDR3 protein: CASSQGTSQETQYF
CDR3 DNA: TGTGCCAGCAGCCAAGGAACAAGCCAAGAGACCCAGTACTTC

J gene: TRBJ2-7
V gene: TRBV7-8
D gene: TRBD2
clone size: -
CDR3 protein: CASSPRPSGLAGGSYEQYF
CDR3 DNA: TGTGCCAGCAGCCCTAGACCCTCGGGACTAGCGGGGGGCTCCTACGAGCAGTACTTC

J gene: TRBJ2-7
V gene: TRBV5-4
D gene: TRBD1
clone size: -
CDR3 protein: CASSLEGAGAYEQYF
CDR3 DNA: TGTGCCAGCAGCTTGGAGGGGGCAGGGGCCTACGAGCAGTACTTC

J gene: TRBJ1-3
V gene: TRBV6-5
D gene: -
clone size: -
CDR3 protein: CASSYRGASGNTIYF
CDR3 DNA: TGTGCCAGCAGTTACAGGGGCGCGTCTGGAAACACCATATATTTT

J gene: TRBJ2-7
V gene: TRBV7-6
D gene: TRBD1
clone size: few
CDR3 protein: CASSYGDRGSYEQYF
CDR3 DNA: TGTGCCAGCAGCTACGGGGACAGGGGATCCTACGAGCAGTACTTC

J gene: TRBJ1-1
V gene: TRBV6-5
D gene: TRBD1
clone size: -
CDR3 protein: CASSLQGTEAFF
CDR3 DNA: TGTGCCAGCAGTCTACAGGGGACTGAAGCTTTCTTT

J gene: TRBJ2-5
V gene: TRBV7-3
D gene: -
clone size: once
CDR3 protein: CASSPGTRGTQYF
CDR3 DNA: TGTGCCAGCAGCCCGGGAACCCGGGGGACCCAGTACTTC

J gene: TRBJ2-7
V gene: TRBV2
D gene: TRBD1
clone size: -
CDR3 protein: CASSEGQWPYEQYF
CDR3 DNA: TGTGCCAGCAGTGAGGGACAGTGGCCCTACGAGCAGTACTTC

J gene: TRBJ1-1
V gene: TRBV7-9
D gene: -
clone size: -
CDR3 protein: CASLRLSGGHTEAFF
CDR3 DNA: TGTGCCAGCCTGAGGCTATCCGGAGGTCACACTGAAGCTTTCTTT

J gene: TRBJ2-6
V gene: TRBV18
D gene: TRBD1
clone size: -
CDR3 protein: CASSPKFKGQGSGANVLTF
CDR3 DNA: TGTGCCAGCTCCCCGAAGTTCAAGGGACAGGGGTCTGGGGCCAACGTCCTGACTTTC

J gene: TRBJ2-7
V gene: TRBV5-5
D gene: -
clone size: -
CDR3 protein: CASSLDRGHEQYF
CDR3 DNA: TGTGCCAGCAGCTTGGATAGGGGCCACGAGCAGTACTTC

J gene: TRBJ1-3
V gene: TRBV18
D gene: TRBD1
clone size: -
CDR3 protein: CASSPAGTGTAGNTIYF
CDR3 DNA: TGTGCCAGCTCACCGGCCGGGACAGGGACCGCTGGAAACACCATATATTTT

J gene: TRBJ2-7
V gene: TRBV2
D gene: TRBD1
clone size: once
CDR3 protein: CASVWDSSYEQYF
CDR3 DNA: TGTGCCAGCGTTTGGGACAGCTCCTACGAGCAGTACTTC

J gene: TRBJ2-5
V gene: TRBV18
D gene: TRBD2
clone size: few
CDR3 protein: CASSPLLAGEETQYF
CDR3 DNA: TGTGCCAGCTCACCACTCTTAGCGGGGGAAGAGACCCAGTACTTC

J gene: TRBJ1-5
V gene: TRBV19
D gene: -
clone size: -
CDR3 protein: CASTHPPGPQHF
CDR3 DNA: TGTGCCAGTACCCACCCGCCCGGGCCCCAGCATTTT

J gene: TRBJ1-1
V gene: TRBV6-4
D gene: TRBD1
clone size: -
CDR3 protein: CASNDRGSTEAFF
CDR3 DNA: TGTGCCAGCAACGACAGGGGATCCACTGAAGCTTTCTTT

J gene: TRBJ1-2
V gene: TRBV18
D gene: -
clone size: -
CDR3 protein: CASSGQGDYGYTF
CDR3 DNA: TGTGCCAGCTCAGGTCAGGGCGACTATGGCTACACCTTC

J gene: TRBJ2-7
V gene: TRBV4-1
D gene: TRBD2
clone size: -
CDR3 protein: CASSERAGGGYEQYF
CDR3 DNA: TGCGCCAGCAGCGAACGGGCCGGGGGGGGATACGAGCAGTACTTC

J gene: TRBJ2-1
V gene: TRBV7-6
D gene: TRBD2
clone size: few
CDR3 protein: CASSSPGLAGHNEQFF
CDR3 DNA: TGTGCCAGCAGCTCCCCGGGACTAGCGGGTCACAATGAGCAGTTCTTC

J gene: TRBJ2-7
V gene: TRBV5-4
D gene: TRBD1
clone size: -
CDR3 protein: CATLDRGSVEQYF
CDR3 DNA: TGTGCCACCCTGGACAGGGGTTCAGTCGAGCAGTACTTC

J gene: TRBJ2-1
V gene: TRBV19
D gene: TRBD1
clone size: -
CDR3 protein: CASSGSWGTGGYNEQFF
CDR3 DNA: TGTGCCAGTAGTGGCTCTTGGGGGACAGGGGGCTACAATGAGCAGTTCTTC

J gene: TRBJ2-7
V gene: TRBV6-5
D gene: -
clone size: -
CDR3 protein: CAAGVGDSYEQYF
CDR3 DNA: TGTGCCGCAGGGGTAGGGGACTCCTACGAGCAGTACTTC

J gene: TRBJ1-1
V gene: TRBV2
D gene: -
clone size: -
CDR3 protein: CASQGNTEAFF
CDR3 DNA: TGTGCCAGCCAGGGGAACACTGAAGCTTTCTTT

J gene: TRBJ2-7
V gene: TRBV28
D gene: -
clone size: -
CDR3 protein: CASTQLGASDEQYF
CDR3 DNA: TGTGCCAGCACCCAGCTGGGGGCAAGCGACGAGCAGTACTTC

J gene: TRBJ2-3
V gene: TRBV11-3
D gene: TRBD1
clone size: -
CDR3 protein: CASSLGQGSADTQYF
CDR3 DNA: TGTGCCAGCAGCTTAGGACAGGGCAGCGCAGATACGCAGTATTTT

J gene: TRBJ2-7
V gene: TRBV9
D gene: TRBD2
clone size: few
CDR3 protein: CASSAGGAQGVYEQYF
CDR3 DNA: TGTGCCAGCAGCGCGGGAGGGGCCCAAGGGGTCTACGAGCAGTACTTC

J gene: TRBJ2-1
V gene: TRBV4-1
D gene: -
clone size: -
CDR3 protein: CASSQDVSHSEQFF
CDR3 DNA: TGCGCCAGCAGCCAAGATGTTTCCCACAGTGAGCAGTTCTTC

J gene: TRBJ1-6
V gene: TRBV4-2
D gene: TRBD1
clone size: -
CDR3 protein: CASSPEGAGHQTRNSPLHF
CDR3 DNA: TGTGCCAGCAGCCCAGAGGGGGCCGGACACCAGACGCGAAATTCACCCCTCCACTTT

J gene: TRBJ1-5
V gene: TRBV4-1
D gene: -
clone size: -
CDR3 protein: CASSQVNSNQPQHF
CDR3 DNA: TGCGCCAGCAGCCAAGTCAATAGCAATCAGCCCCAGCATTTT

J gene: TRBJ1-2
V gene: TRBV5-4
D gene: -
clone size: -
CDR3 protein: CASSPSFENYGYTF
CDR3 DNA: TGTGCCAGCAGCCCCTCTTTCGAGAACTATGGCTACACCTTC

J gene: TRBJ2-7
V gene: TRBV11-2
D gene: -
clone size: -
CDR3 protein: CASSLETRGEQYF
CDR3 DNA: TGTGCCAGCAGCTTAGAAACCCGGGGCGAGCAGTACTTC